Shown below are 2 T cell receptor beta chains from a single sample sequenced in a study of cytomegalovirus exposure and HLA in healthy donors. Primers for the PCR totalled 60 Vbeta and 13 Jbeta. The assay was immunoSEQ multiplex PCR, and TCRdb's table has in-frame clones only and misses some. This sample yields more than 200,000 clones, of which approximately 80% are seen a single time; more than 1.3% belongs to the top ten. Sequenced input: PBMCs. The receptors derive from a girl aged 5-17 years in good health and CMV-seronegative.

The V gene is TRBV2, the J gene TRBJ2-3; 13 bases align to TRBD2. The junction had 9 bases not matched to a gene; V was cut back by 7 bases and J by 2 bases. Germline assignment: CDR1 SNHLY and CDR2 FYNNEI. The CDR3 spans 17 residues. CDR3 sequence (DNA): TGTGCCAGCAAACACACCGGACTAGCGGGAGCCACAGATACGCAGTATTTT. Its translation: CASKHTGLAGATDTQYF.

The chain employs TRBV18 and TRBJ2-1, with D perhaps matching TRBD2 (7 bases). With 3 bases removed from V and 6 bases from J, the gap between germline ends came to 9 bases. CDR1 and CDR2 (germline): KGHSH, LQKENI. The CDR3 runs to 13 residues. CDR3 bases: TGTGCCAGCTCACCGGGAGGGGGCAATGAGCAGTTCTTC. This gives the protein CASSPGGGNEQFF.